The following is a T cell receptor (beta chain) sequence with its context. This entry is derived from a study of blood T cell repertoires in COVID-19. Study information: Samples of COVID-19 (acute and convalescent) were obtained from the United States, Italy and Spain. PBMCs, B-cell-depleted T cells, or T cells provided the cDNA or gDNA that made up the material.

Authors' methods: Nucleated cell counts were estimated from reference gene primer amplification. The assay was immunoSEQ multiplex PCR, and TCRdb's table has in-frame clones only and misses some. Clone size and the V and J calls come from that table; the DNA yielded D and trimming. The table shows 150,000 or so clones, with around 83% occurring only once. Per the germline V gene, CDR1 is SGHRS and CDR2 is YFSETQ. V trimming: 0 bases; J trimming: 7 bases; junction bases outside the gene matches: 3. This CDR3 spans 14 amino acids. The Seattle patients, enrolled during active infection, were followed longitudinally.

The chain couples TRBV5-1 to TRBJ2-1; 8 positions match TRBD2. This TCR was sampled from a woman in her sixties or seventies with COVID-19, enrolled during active disease. Sequencing was carried out using peripheral blood. DNA of the CDR3: TGCGCCAGCAGCTTGGCCGAGCGGGAGAATGAGCAGTTCTTC. The encoded protein is CASSLAERENEQFF.